These 2 T cell receptor beta chains were all obtained from the same sample, sequenced in a study of post-analysis software for immune sequencing data. Findings of the study overall: About 5 TRBV segments were significantly more frequent in patients than in controls. TRBV5-6, TRBV5-1 and TRBV20-1 were among these segments.

Every TCR beta cDNA library bore unique molecular identifiers. MiXCR was run by TCRdb on the PCR reads, yielding one entry per CDR3 protein. Of a few hundred thousand distinct CDR3 sequences detected, 30% to 40% appear once; the ten largest clones hold 6%. No antigens are known for them. Source material: blood. These TCRs come from a girl younger than 18 with multiple sclerosis.

The rearrangement joins TRBV10-3 to TRBJ2-2, with 9 bases matching TRBD2. The CDR3 is 15 amino acids. V dropped 5 bases and J dropped 1; count of bases not matched to a gene: 2. CDR1 is ENHRY, CDR2 SYGVKD, per germline. CDR3 in DNA: TGTGCCATCAGTAAACTAGCGGGGAACACCGGGGAGCTGTTTTTT. Translated: CAISKLAGNTGELFF.

As concerns this clonotype: The junction and the germline gene differ at one end; a read error may be behind it. The chain joins TRBV13 to TRBJ2-1, with 8 bases matching TRBD1. CDR1 PRHDT and CDR2 FYEKMQ come from the germline V gene (reference sequence). This CDR3 is 15 amino acids long. The CDR3 DNA follows: TGTGCCAGCAGCCAGCAGGGGGCGCTCATGAATGAGCAGCTCTTC. Its protein product is CASSQQGALMNEQLF.